This TCR beta chain was found in a study of cytomegalovirus exposure and HLA in healthy donors. Study context: Genotyping of under 500 donors showed that 65% to 90% belonged to the Caucasian-associated ancestry cluster. Study-wide results and limits: There were several of the most significant clusters that appeared linked to common viral pathogens in a later analysis. A later analysis associated approximately 17,000 TCR beta sequences with HLA alleles at a 0.05 false discovery rate. TCR beta V- and J-gene trimming was later associated with a missense DCLRE1C variant.

Per the germline V gene, CDR1 is MNHEY and CDR2 is SVGAGI. The CDR3 consists of 14 residues. J lost 4 bases, V lost 4 bases, and 3 bases had no gene match. PCR used 60 Vbeta primers and 13 Jbeta primers. Produced via immunoSEQ multiplex PCR; TCRdb's table is partial and in-frame only. The table shows some 160,000 clones, with 84% occurring only once. Remarks on this clone: Its antigen is still unknown.

Source material: PBMCs. This chain connects TRBV6-5 to TRBJ1-5; the match to TRBD1 covers 8 bases. The receptor's source is a man between 18 and 29 years old in good health and CMV-seronegative. The CDR3 spells CASSFRGLNQPQHF. As DNA, the CDR3 is TGTGCCAGCAGTTTCAGGGGGCTTAATCAGCCCCAGCATTTT.